This T cell receptor (beta chain) is from a study of a mutant IDH1 vaccine in newly diagnosed glioma. Study overall: The sex distribution of treated patients was approximately 62% male and around 40% female, with a mean age of 40.4 years. The therapy given earlier, which was standard therapy, consisted of radiotherapy, temozolomide, or both, and most of the patients received both.

Clones were read by immunoSEQ multiplex PCR, and TCRdb kept only the in-frame ones, dropping some. This repertoire shows 40,000 or so clones, 75% to 85% found once; its top ten account for less than 9.5%. Regarding this clone: As yet, its antigen is unknown.

General study points: Variations in leading peripheral T cell clonotypes appeared to have no connection with pseudoprogression.

The time point here: baseline, week 1 (first vaccination visit). Documented treatment: pre-vaccination baseline after standard-of-care therapy. The CDR3 is made up of 14 amino acids. The J segment lost 5 bases and the V segment lost 5 bases, leaving 6 bases of the junction unmatched. CDR1 SGHTA and CDR2 FQGNSA come from the germline V gene. The chain combines TRBV7-2 with TRBJ2-7; 10 bases line up with TRBD1. This sample comprised PBMCs, obtained from a glioma patient treated with radiotherapy, temozolomide or both. The origin of this receptor is a man in his forties with glioma. Some clones in this sample may be carry-over from other donors' samples. The CDR3, as DNA: TGTGCCAGCAGCATGACAGGGGGCGCCCACGAGCAGTACTTC. It specifies CASSMTGGAHEQYF.